The T cell receptor (beta chain) described here comes from a study of glioma-infiltrating T cells. Study-wide findings and caveats: Non-neoplastic patients had below-expected tissue-blood divergence, while all gliomas exceeded expectation. Very few CDR3 sequences were shared between tissue and blood.

Using RNA template, CDR3s of TCR alpha and beta were amplified with iRepertoire arm-PCR. For one-step reverse transcription and amplification, roughly 85-450 ng of tissue mRNA or PBMC total RNA was used. TCRdb fed the multiplex PCR reads into MiXCR, producing one record per CDR3 protein. The sample comprises around 120,000 distinct CDR3 sequences, under 30% of which are singletons, and 25% to 30% rests with the top ten. This clonotype has at least ten counts. What it binds is unknown. The CDR3 covers 13 residues. The ends were cut back, 2 bases at V and 1 base at J, with 4 bases in the middle. Germline lookup yields CDR1 MNHNS and CDR2 SASEGT.

The material sequenced was glioma tissue, nonneoplastic brain tissue, or PBMCs (not recorded which). The source is a human donor with low-grade glioma or glioblastoma, undergoing nonglioma brain surgery, or in good health (not recorded which). The chain has TRBV6-1 and TRBJ2-3; D uncertain. CDR3 DNA sequence: TGTGCCAGCAGTGAACTTGGCACAGATACGCAGTATTTT. Protein product: CASSELGTDTQYF.